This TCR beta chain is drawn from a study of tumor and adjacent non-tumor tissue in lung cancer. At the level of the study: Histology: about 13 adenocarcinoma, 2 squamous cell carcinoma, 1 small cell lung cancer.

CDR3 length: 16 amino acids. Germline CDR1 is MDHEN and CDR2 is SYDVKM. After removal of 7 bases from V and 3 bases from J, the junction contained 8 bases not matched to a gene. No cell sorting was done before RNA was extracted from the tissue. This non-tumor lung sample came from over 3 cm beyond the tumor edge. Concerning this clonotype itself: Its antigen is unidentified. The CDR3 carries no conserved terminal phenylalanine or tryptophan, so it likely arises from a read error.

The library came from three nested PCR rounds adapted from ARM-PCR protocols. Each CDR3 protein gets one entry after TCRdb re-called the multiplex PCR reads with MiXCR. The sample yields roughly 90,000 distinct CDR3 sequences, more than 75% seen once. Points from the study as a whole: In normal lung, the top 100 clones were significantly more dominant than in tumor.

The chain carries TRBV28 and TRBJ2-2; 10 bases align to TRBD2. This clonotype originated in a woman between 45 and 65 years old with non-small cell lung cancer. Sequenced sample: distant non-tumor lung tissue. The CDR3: CASTARGLADTGELFL. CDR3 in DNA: TGTGCCAGCACCGCTCGAGGACTAGCGGACACCGGGGAGCTGTTTCTT.